Sequencing of this T cell receptor (beta chain) was carried out in a study of control samples from healthy donors and cancer patients. Data came from immunoSEQ multiplex PCR; TCRdb stores just in-frame clones and leaves some out. The sample records 100,000 to 150,000 clones, over 85% being singletons. Germline CDR1 is DFQATT and CDR2 is SNEGSKA (reference sequence). This CDR3 region has 16 residues. V lost 3 bases and J lost 0; bases outside the gene matches: 5. This clone was seen a few times. Material: PBMCs. The TCR comes from a man in his forties or fifties with head and neck cancer. J is TRBJ1-6 and V is TRBV20-1; 7 nucleotides match TRBD1. The CDR3 region is CSASGQDRSYNSPLHF. CDR3 bases: TGCAGTGCTAGTGGACAGGACCGCTCCTATAATTCACCCCTCCACTTT.